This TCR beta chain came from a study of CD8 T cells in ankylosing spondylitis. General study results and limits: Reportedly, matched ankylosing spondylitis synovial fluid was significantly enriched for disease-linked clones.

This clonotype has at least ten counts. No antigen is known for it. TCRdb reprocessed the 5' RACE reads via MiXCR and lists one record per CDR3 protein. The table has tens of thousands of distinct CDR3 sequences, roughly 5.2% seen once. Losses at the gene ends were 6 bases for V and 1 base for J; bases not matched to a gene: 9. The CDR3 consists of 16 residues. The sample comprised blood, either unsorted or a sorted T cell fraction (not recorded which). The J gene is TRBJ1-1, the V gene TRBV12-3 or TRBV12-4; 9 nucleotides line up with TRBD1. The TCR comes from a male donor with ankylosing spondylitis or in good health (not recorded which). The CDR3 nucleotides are TGTGCCAGCAGCCCTCCCGGGGGACAGGGGAACACTGAAGCTTTCTTT. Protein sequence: CASSPPGGQGNTEAFF.